These T cell receptor beta chains were read from a single sample in a study of T cell repertoires in cytomegalovirus infection. The antigens of these receptors remain unknown. MiXCR, run by TCRdb on the reads, gives a single entry per CDR3 protein. The repertoire holds roughly 920,000 distinct CDR3 sequences, with roughly 30% as singletons. The sample here was cultured CD8+ T cells from PBMCs, taken from culture after CMV antigen stimulation. All receptors come from a human donor in good health (CMV status not recorded). Some clones in this sample may be carry-over from other donors' samples. Each CDR3 is given with its conserved first and last residue. Fields, in order: J gene, V gene, clone size, CDR3 protein. Expanded clones are given a class, and other clones once, few, many or no size at all.

j_gene: TRBJ2-1
v_gene: TRBV4-1
abundance: -
CDR3aa: CASSPSTGINEQFF

j_gene: TRBJ2-7
v_gene: TRBV7-6
abundance: many
CDR3aa: CASSLGILYEQYF

j_gene: TRBJ2-1
v_gene: TRBV4-1
abundance: -
CDR3aa: CASSQDSAPYNEQFF

j_gene: TRBJ1-6
v_gene: TRBV6-5
abundance: few
CDR3aa: CASSYGQSSYNSPLHF

j_gene: TRBJ2-4
v_gene: TRBV6-6
abundance: many
CDR3aa: CASSYSNVRGRIAKNIQYF

j_gene: TRBJ1-2
v_gene: TRBV12-3/TRBV12-4
abundance: many
CDR3aa: CASSIDRVRGYTF

j_gene: TRBJ2-1
v_gene: TRBV4-1
abundance: -
CDR3aa: CASSQDLIESRNEQFF

j_gene: TRBJ2-1
v_gene: TRBV7-8
abundance: many
CDR3aa: CASTKGADNEQFF

j_gene: TRBJ1-2
v_gene: TRBV4-1
abundance: -
CDR3aa: CASSQATSSGYTF

j_gene: TRBJ1-2
v_gene: TRBV4-1
abundance: few
CDR3aa: CASSQVSSYGYTF

j_gene: TRBJ1-3
v_gene: TRBV2
abundance: -
CDR3aa: CASRRPRDRDSGNTIYF